The source of this TCR beta chain is a study of blood T cells in healthy people across ages. Germline lookup yields CDR1 MGHRA and CDR2 YSYEKL. The CDR3 has 15 amino acids. V was shortened by 5 bases and J by 0 bases, with 14 bases between the two germline ends. No fewer than 5.5 micrograms of total RNA were isolated from every sample. Overall study findings and caveats: When set beside aged donors, long-lived donors presented more naive CD4+ cells and higher diversity. TCR beta diversity correlated strongly with naive T cell percentage.

This clonotype was found many times. As yet, its antigen is unknown. Using a J-beta primer mix together with a sample-barcoded 5' primer, a second PCR was run for roughly 6 to 11 cycles. TCRdb itself ran the 5' RACE reads through MiXCR, one entry per CDR3 protein. This table holds about 1.6 million distinct CDR3 sequences, around 36% found once. This TCR was sampled from a woman in her 30s in good health. The chain combines TRBV4-1 with TRBJ2-7; D assignment may be TRBD1 or TRBD2 (5 bases each). Sequenced sample: blood. The CDR3 loop is CASSIRDGSSYEQYF. DNA for the CDR3: TGCGCCAGCAGCATCCGGGACGGCAGCTCCTACGAGCAGTACTTC.